The next 22 T cell receptor beta chains were all read from a single sample in a study of prognosis after radiotherapy for stage I lung cancer. Amplicons of TCR beta CDR3 were generated from genomic DNA by two-round multiplex PCR. For every TRBV and TRBJ gene, a specific primer was used in first-round PCR. TCRdb reprocessed the multiplex PCR reads via MiXCR and lists one record per CDR3 protein. The table has around 31,000 distinct CDR3 sequences, around 48% seen once. Sequenced material: PBMCs, taken before or after stereotactic body radiation therapy (not recorded which). The receptors were sampled from a donor over 45 with non-small cell lung cancer.

The gene calls are TRBV12-3 or TRBV12-4 and TRBJ1-1; D is ambiguous. The CDR3 has 12 amino acids. Trimming shortened V by 8 bases and J by 3 bases, and 10 bases separated the two germline ends. CDR3 nucleotides: TGTGCCAGCGGGCTTCCGGACACTGAAGCTTTCTTT. This gives the protein CASGLPDTEAFF.

This clonotype was observed once. This may be a read error, as it is one base from a much larger clone. The chain employs TRBV14 and TRBJ2-1; no clear D. Germline values: CDR1 SGHDN, CDR2 FVKESK. The CDR3 has 14 residues. The V gene lost 1 base and the J gene lost 5 bases, with 9 bases spanning the gap. The CDR3 protein is CASSQAHFHNEQFF. The CDR3 bases are TGTGCCAGCAGCCAAGCCCATTTCCACAATGAGCAGTTCTTC.

The rearrangement uses TRBV6-2 or TRBV6-3 and TRBJ1-2, with 9 bases matching TRBD1. Germline lookup yields CDR1 MNHEY and CDR2 SVGEGT. The CDR3 totals 15 residues. Unmatched junction bases numbered 12, after V lost 5 bases and J lost 8 bases. The CDR3 protein is CASSEASGTGRGYTF. In DNA form, the CDR3 reads TGTGCCAGCAGTGAAGCGAGTGGGACAGGGAGAGGCTACACCTTC.

This clonotype was seen ten or more times. This chain uses TRBV6-5 with TRBJ2-2; TRBD2 agrees at 7 bases. Germline loops: CDR1 MNHEY, CDR2 SVGAGI. After removal of 3 bases from V and 9 bases from J, the junction contained 4 bases not matched to a gene. CDR3 length equals 13 residues. CDR3: CASSYKRDRELFF. The CDR3 coding sequence is TGTGCCAGCAGTTATAAGCGGGACCGGGAGCTGTTTTTT.

This clonotype was recorded once. The CDR3 sequence is CASSLEGDTEAFF. CDR3 nucleotide sequence: TGTGCCAGCAGCCTCGAAGGGGACACTGAAGCTTTCTTT. The genes are TRBV28 and TRBJ1-1; weak D call: TRBD1 (5 bases). The CDR3 has 13 residues. Trimming took 6 bases from V and 3 from J, leaving 11 bases between them. The germline CDR1 and CDR2 sequences are MDHEN and SYDVKM.

In its sample, this clonotype was seen many times. The chain recombines TRBV12-3 or TRBV12-4 with TRBJ2-5, with TRBD1 matching over 10 bases. The CDR3 is 16 residues long. J lost 1 base, V lost 5 bases, and 7 bases had no gene match. CDR3 sequence (DNA): TGTGCCAGCAGTCATTCCGGGACAGGGGTCCAAGAGACCCAGTACTTC. Translated, it gives CASSHSGTGVQETQYF.

The CDR3 DNA sequence: TGTGCCAGCAGCTTGGGAAATCCGTCAGGGTACTACGAGCAGTACTTC. This encodes CASSLGNPSGYYEQYF. The chain combines TRBV7-2 with TRBJ2-7, with D perhaps TRBD1 (5 bases). This CDR3 has 16 residues. CDR1 is SGHTA and CDR2 is FQGNSA in the germline V gene. The V and J ends lost 3 bases and 3 bases respectively, with 18 bases between them.

This clonotype is labeled as medium-sized (0.01 to 0.1%). The rearrangement joins TRBV24-1 to TRBJ2-7; D remains ambiguous. The length of the CDR3 is 15 residues. CDR1 and CDR2 from the germline V gene are KGHDR and SFDVKD. Trimming shortened V by 3 bases and J by 5 bases, and 16 bases separated the two germline ends. DNA for the CDR3: TGTGCCACCAGTGATCCTAGAGCGCCCGGAGACGAGCAGTACTTC. Its translation is CATSDPRAPGDEQYF.

A word on this clonotype: Since a much larger clone is just one base distant, this may be a read error. The chain carries TRBV6-2 or TRBV6-3 and TRBJ2-5; 9 positions match TRBD2. CDR1 MNHEY and CDR2 SVGEGT come from the germline V gene. The V and J ends lost 5 bases and 4 bases, in that order; junction bases with no gene match: 11. This CDR3 comprises 16 residues. CDR3 DNA sequence: TGTGCCAGCAGTCAGAGTAGCGGGAGAGGCGGAGAGACCCAGTACTTC. Its protein product is CASSQSSGRGGETQYF.

Remarks on this clonotype: This may come from a read error, since a much larger clone is one base off. This chain links TRBV12-3 or TRBV12-4 with TRBJ2-1; D not certain. Trimming pared 5 bases from V and 0 bases from J, leaving 11 bases between. The CDR3 has 15 residues. The CDR3 DNA sequence: TGTGCCAGCAGTAAGGAGTTCCTCTCCTACAATGAGCAGTTCTTC. Encoded protein: CASSKEFLSYNEQFF.

Regarding this clonotype: A far larger clone is only one base removed, so a read error is likely. The V call is TRBV11-2, the J call TRBJ2-6, with D tentatively TRBD1 (5 bases). In germline, CDR1 is SGHAT, CDR2 FQNNGV. This CDR3 is 15 amino acids long. The CDR3 nucleotides are TGTGCCAGCAGTGTAATAAAGCCTGGGGCCAACGTCATGACTTTC. Its translation: CASSVIKPGANVMTF.

This clonotype was seen more than once but under ten times. This likely came from a read error, as a far larger clone is one base away. The rearrangement joins TRBV5-7 to TRBJ2-7; D is unclear. TRBV5-7 belongs to the ORF category, with a function that is uncertain. The V end was cut by 1 base, the J end by 2 bases, with 13 bases between. This CDR3 comprises 15 residues. CDR3 region: CASSLSSGQPYEQYF. For the CDR3, the DNA is TGTGCCAGCAGCTTGTCCTCGGGCCAGCCCTACGAGCAGTACTTC.

Comment on this clonotype: A far larger clone is a single base away, which makes a read error likely. The rearrangement uses TRBV7-9 and TRBJ2-1, with 7 bases identical to TRBD2. This CDR3 region has 19 residues. Germline loops: CDR1 SEHNR, CDR2 FQNEAQ (reference sequence). V was clipped by 2 bases and J by 3 bases; unmatched bases: 16. The CDR3 spells CASSLTYGMASGVYNEQFF. For the CDR3, the DNA is TGTGCCAGCAGCTTAACTTACGGTATGGCTAGCGGAGTCTACAATGAGCAGTTCTTC.

For this clonotype: With only one base between it and a far larger clone, this is likely a read error. The chain has TRBV2 and TRBJ1-4, with no clear D. The CDR3 totals 13 residues. Trimming pared 6 bases from V and 7 bases from J, leaving 12 bases between. Germline values: CDR1 SNHLY, CDR2 FYNNEI. CDR3 loop: CASSQPAVEKLFF. DNA of the CDR3: TGTGCCAGCAGCCAACCGGCGGTTGAAAAACTGTTTTTT.

The V and J genes are TRBV27 and TRBJ1-6; a weak D match, TRBD1 (6 bases). CDR1 MNHEY and CDR2 SMNVEV come from the germline V gene (reference sequence). The CDR3 runs 16 residues. Trimming stripped 5 bases from V and 7 bases from J, with 18 bases between. The DNA of the CDR3 is TGTGCCAGCAGTCGGGGTACAGGGTCCGCGAATTCACCCCTCCACTTT. Its protein product is CASSRGTGSANSPLHF.

A note on this clonotype: Germline is not matched at one junction end, which may reflect a read error. The CDR3: CSSSFNGGAVNEQFF. The DNA for the CDR3 is TGTTCCAGCAGTTTCAATGGGGGAGCAGTCAATGAGCAGTTCTTC. This chain uses TRBV27 with TRBJ2-1; D may correspond to TRBD1 or TRBD2 (5 bases each). The CDR3 has 15 amino acids. Germline V gene sequence: CDR1 MNHEY, CDR2 SMNVEV (reference sequence).

This clonotype was seen repeatedly, ten times or more. The genes are TRBV7-2 and TRBJ2-7; D is tentatively TRBD1 or TRBD2 (5 bases each). V was cut by 3 bases and J by 4 bases, with 13 bases left in between. CDR3 size: 14 residues. Germline V gene sequence: CDR1 SGHTA, CDR2 FQGNSA. CDR3 DNA sequence: TGTGCCAGCAGCTTTACCCGGGACCAATACGAGCAGTACTTC. Translated: CASSFTRDQYEQYF.

Many counts were recorded for this clonotype. The V gene is TRBV5-1, the J gene TRBJ2-5, with D perhaps matching TRBD1 or TRBD2 (5 bases each). Between the trimmed V and J ends, which lost 0 bases and 3 bases, there was a span of 15 bases. Germline CDR1 is SGHRS and CDR2 is YFSETQ. This CDR3 has 16 amino acids. This CDR3 is CASSLAPRGLKETQYF. CDR3 nucleotides: TGCGCCAGCAGCTTGGCCCCCCGGGGCCTGAAAGAGACCCAGTACTTC.

This clonotype was observed at least ten times. The V gene is TRBV2, the J gene TRBJ2-7; D ambiguous. Germline values: CDR1 SNHLY, CDR2 FYNNEI. Trimming left V 7 bases short and J 0 bases short, with 10 bases between. This CDR3 is 13 amino acids long. The CDR3 protein is CASNPAASYEQYF. The CDR3 nucleotides are TGTGCCAGCAATCCTGCGGCCTCCTACGAGCAGTACTTC.

This clonotype was seen many times. The genes are TRBV18 and TRBJ1-2; TRBD1 agrees at 7 bases. J was trimmed by 6 bases and V by 2 bases; bases with no gene match: 6. Germline CDR1 reads KGHSH; CDR2 reads LQKENI. The length of the CDR3 is 14 residues. The CDR3, as DNA: TGTGCCAGCTCACCAACGGCCCAGGGGGATGGCTACACCTTC. Protein sequence: CASSPTAQGDGYTF.

This clonotype was observed at least ten times. The chain combines TRBV12-3 or TRBV12-4 with TRBJ2-1, with 8 bases lining up with TRBD1. The CDR3 spans 16 residues. V trimming: 5 bases; J trimming: 3 bases; junction bases outside the gene matches: 9. The DNA for the CDR3 is TGTGCCAGCAGTCTGACAGGGGCCAAGGTCTACAATGAGCAGTTCTTC. This translates into CASSLTGAKVYNEQFF.

This clonotype was counted at least ten times. The rearrangement joins TRBV7-2 to TRBJ2-1; TRBD1 agrees at 8 bases. Trimming cost V 8 bases and J 5 bases; bases outside gene matches: 8. CDR3 length equals 14 residues. In germline, CDR1 is SGHTA, CDR2 FQGNSA. The chain's CDR3 is CASSGQGWDNEQFF. The DNA for the CDR3 is TGTGCCAGCTCCGGACAGGGTTGGGACAATGAGCAGTTCTTC.